This is a list of T cell receptor beta chains from one sample in a study of CD8 T cells in ankylosing spondylitis. TCRdb redid the calling of the 5' RACE reads with MiXCR, one entry per CDR3 protein. The data contain some 140,000 distinct CDR3 sequences, approximately 9.2% of them singletons. The sequenced sample consisted of synovial fluid, either unsorted or a sorted T cell fraction (not recorded which). The origin of the receptors is a male donor with ankylosing spondylitis. Each CDR3 is given with its conserved first and last residue. Fields, in order: clone size, D gene, J gene, V gene, CDR3 DNA, CDR3 protein. The D gene is left open where the match is weak. Expanded clones are given a class, and other clones once, few, many or no size at all.

clone_size: few
d_call: NA
j_call: TRBJ2-1
v_call: TRBV7-2
cdr3_nt: TGTGCCAGCACTTCCGGCCGGGCCCAGCCCAATGAGCAGTTCTTC
cdr3_aa: CASTSGRAQPNEQFF

clone_size: few
d_call: NA
j_call: TRBJ2-7
v_call: TRBV3-1
cdr3_nt: TGTGCCAGCAGCCAGGGGCGGACCGCCTACGAGCAGTACTTC
cdr3_aa: CASSQGRTAYEQYF

clone_size: NA
d_call: NA
j_call: TRBJ2-7
v_call: TRBV5-6
cdr3_nt: TGTGCCAGGAGCCCGGGGGCAGGGCAAGGAGAGCAGTACTTC
cdr3_aa: CARSPGAGQGEQYF

clone_size: NA
d_call: TRBD2
j_call: TRBJ2-1
v_call: TRBV20-1
cdr3_nt: TGCAGTGCTAGAGACCGGAGCGGGAGGGCCGATGAGCAGTTCTTC
cdr3_aa: CSARDRSGRADEQFF

clone_size: many
d_call: NA
j_call: TRBJ2-2
v_call: TRBV2
cdr3_nt: TGTGCCAGCAGTGAAGCGGGAGGGGGCAACGGGGAGCTGTTTTTT
cdr3_aa: CASSEAGGGNGELFF

clone_size: NA
d_call: NA
j_call: TRBJ2-5
v_call: TRBV15
cdr3_nt: TGTGCCACCAGCACCCAAGGAGGGGAGACCCAGTACTTC
cdr3_aa: CATSTQGGETQYF

clone_size: many
d_call: NA
j_call: TRBJ1-5
v_call: TRBV7-8
cdr3_nt: TGTGCCAGCAGCTTAGGCCCGTTCAATCAGCCCCAGCATTTT
cdr3_aa: CASSLGPFNQPQHF

clone_size: NA
d_call: NA
j_call: TRBJ2-7
v_call: TRBV30
cdr3_nt: TGTGCCTGGACCTTAGCCTCCGAGCAGTACTTC
cdr3_aa: CAWTLASEQYF

clone_size: few
d_call: NA
j_call: TRBJ1-1
v_call: TRBV7-2
cdr3_nt: TGTGCCAGCAGCTTGAAAGGGGAACTCACTGAAGCTTTCTTT
cdr3_aa: CASSLKGELTEAFF

clone_size: NA
d_call: NA
j_call: TRBJ2-5
v_call: TRBV20-1
cdr3_nt: TGCAGTGCGGAAAGGGGGGGCAACCAAGAGACCCAGTACTTC
cdr3_aa: CSAERGGNQETQYF

clone_size: many
d_call: NA
j_call: TRBJ2-2
v_call: TRBV5-6
cdr3_nt: TGTGCCAGCATGGATACACAGGGAGTCACCGGGGAGCTGTTTTTT
cdr3_aa: CASMDTQGVTGELFF

clone_size: NA
d_call: NA
j_call: TRBJ1-2
v_call: TRBV4-3
cdr3_nt: TGCGCCAGCGGGAGTTACGGACAGAACTATGGCTACACCTTC
cdr3_aa: CASGSYGQNYGYTF

clone_size: few
d_call: NA
j_call: TRBJ2-3
v_call: TRBV4-2
cdr3_nt: TGTGCCAGCAGCCCCCAAGGCGGGGATACGCAGTATTTT
cdr3_aa: CASSPQGGDTQYF

clone_size: many
d_call: NA
j_call: TRBJ2-7
v_call: TRBV13
cdr3_nt: TGTGCCAGCAGCCTCCGACACCGTGACGAGCAGTACTTC
cdr3_aa: CASSLRHRDEQYF

clone_size: NA
d_call: TRBD2
j_call: TRBJ2-5
v_call: TRBV5-1
cdr3_nt: TGCGCCAGCAGCTTGGACCCGACTAGCCTCCAGTACTTC
cdr3_aa: CASSLDPTSLQYF

clone_size: few
d_call: NA
j_call: TRBJ2-5
v_call: TRBV7-2
cdr3_nt: TGTGCCAGCAGCTTAGCGCGTAGCACAGAGACCCAGTACTTC
cdr3_aa: CASSLARSTETQYF

clone_size: many
d_call: NA
j_call: TRBJ2-3
v_call: TRBV20-1
cdr3_nt: TGCAGTGCTAGCCCATTAGCGGCAGGCCAAGATACGCAGTATTTT
cdr3_aa: CSASPLAAGQDTQYF

clone_size: few
d_call: TRBD2
j_call: TRBJ2-2
v_call: TRBV20-1
cdr3_nt: TGCAGTGCTAGACCGACGGGAGGGAAGCTGTTTTTT
cdr3_aa: CSARPTGGKLFF

clone_size: many
d_call: NA
j_call: TRBJ2-4
v_call: TRBV7-9
cdr3_nt: TGTGCCAGCAGCCTCGACCGTTACATTCAGTACTTC
cdr3_aa: CASSLDRYIQYF

clone_size: many
d_call: TRBD1
j_call: TRBJ1-1
v_call: TRBV11-2
cdr3_nt: TGTGCCAGCAGCTTAGTTTGGGGGACAGTGGACATGAACACTGAAGCTTTCTTT
cdr3_aa: CASSLVWGTVDMNTEAFF

clone_size: many
d_call: NA
j_call: TRBJ1-1
v_call: TRBV4-3
cdr3_nt: TGCGCCAGCAGCCAAAAACCCTTCGGGGGTGAGGACACTGAAGCTTTCTTT
cdr3_aa: CASSQKPFGGEDTEAFF

clone_size: NA
d_call: TRBD2
j_call: TRBJ2-7
v_call: TRBV4-2
cdr3_nt: TGTGCCAGCAGCCAAGACAGCGGGAGTTGGAACGAGCAGTACTTC
cdr3_aa: CASSQDSGSWNEQYF

clone_size: many
d_call: NA
j_call: TRBJ2-1
v_call: TRBV7-2
cdr3_nt: TGTGCCAGCAGCTTATTGGCCGGAAATTCCAATGAGCAGTTCTTC
cdr3_aa: CASSLLAGNSNEQFF

clone_size: few
d_call: NA
j_call: TRBJ1-2
v_call: TRBV20-1
cdr3_nt: TGCAGTGCTAGTGTGGGGGGGGTTAACTATGGCTACACCTTC
cdr3_aa: CSASVGGVNYGYTF

clone_size: NA
d_call: TRBD2
j_call: TRBJ2-2
v_call: TRBV20-1
cdr3_nt: TGCAGTGCTAGAGATAGCGGGAAATACACCGGGGAGCTGTTTTTT
cdr3_aa: CSARDSGKYTGELFF

clone_size: NA
d_call: NA
j_call: TRBJ2-1
v_call: TRBV4-2
cdr3_nt: TGTGCCAGCAGAGGGGGAGGGCCCTACAATAAGCAGTTCTTC
cdr3_aa: CASRGGGPYNKQFF